A selection of T cell receptor beta chains follows, all from one sample in a study of blood T cell repertoires in COVID-19. The protocol was immunoSEQ multiplex PCR, while the TCRdb copy is restricted to in-frame clones and leaves out a portion. The sample yields a few hundred thousand clones, 84% seen once. What was sequenced was peripheral blood. All receptors derive from a man aged 30 to 45 with active or convalescent COVID-19. Both conserved end residues are part of each CDR3. D genes are given only for firm matches. Clone size is not always given. Where it is, it says once, few, many or a class for expanded clones.

TRBV30	NA	13	TRBJ1-1	NA	CACRLGLLTEAFF	TGTGCCTGCCGACTTGGACTTCTCACTGAAGCTTTCTTT
TRBV4-1	NA	14	TRBJ2-1	once	CASSQDLGGNEQFF	TGCGCCAGCAGCCAAGATCTAGGGGGAAATGAGCAGTTCTTC
TRBV12-3/TRBV12-4	NA	12	TRBJ1-2	NA	CASSLAAEGYTF	TGTGCCAGCAGTTTAGCGGCGGAGGGCTACACCTTC
TRBV4-3	NA	15	TRBJ2-7	NA	CASSQAPGSSYEQYF	TGCGCCAGCAGCCAAGCTCCGGGGAGCTCCTACGAGCAGTACTTC
TRBV19	NA	14	TRBJ2-5	NA	CASSSEVRGETQYF	TGTGCCAGTAGTAGTGAGGTGAGAGGAGAGACCCAGTACTTC
TRBV9	NA	16	TRBJ1-3	few	CASSVGSGATGNTIYF	TGTGCCAGCAGCGTAGGGTCAGGGGCTACTGGAAACACCATATATTTT
TRBV4-2	NA	16	TRBJ2-3	few	CASSQGIADSTDTQYF	TGTGCCAGCAGCCAAGGCATAGCGGATAGCACAGATACGCAGTATTTT
TRBV2	TRBD1	15	TRBJ1-5	NA	CASSWDRSGNQPQHF	TGTGCCAGCAGTTGGGACAGGTCGGGCAATCAGCCCCAGCATTTT
TRBV2	NA	15	TRBJ2-1	once	CASARVGGSYNEQFF	TGTGCCAGCGCCCGGGTGGGGGGATCCTACAATGAGCAGTTCTTC
TRBV4-3	NA	15	TRBJ2-3	NA	CASSQGQGMTDTQYF	TGCGCCAGCAGCCAAGGGCAGGGAATGACAGATACGCAGTATTTT
TRBV19	NA	14	TRBJ1-5	NA	CASGDPRVRQPQHF	TGTGCCAGCGGCGACCCCAGGGTGAGGCAGCCCCAGCATTTT
TRBV28	TRBD2	13	TRBJ2-5	NA	CASSSGGIQTQYF	TGTGCCAGCAGTAGCGGGGGGATTCAGACCCAGTACTTC
TRBV3-1/TRBV3-2	NA	12	TRBJ2-7	NA	CASSLRGYEQYF	TGTGCCAGCAGCCTTCGGGGCTACGAGCAGTACTTC
TRBV11-2	NA	14	TRBJ1-1	NA	CASSPPGANTEAFF	TGTGCCAGCAGCCCCCCGGGAGCGAACACTGAAGCTTTCTTT
TRBV15	NA	13	TRBJ1-1	NA	CATSRDRGTEAFF	TGTGCCACCAGCAGAGATCGGGGCACTGAAGCTTTCTTT
TRBV6-5	NA	13	TRBJ1-2	NA	CASSYDSHYGYTF	TGTGCCAGCAGTTACGACAGCCACTATGGCTACACCTTC
TRBV6-6	NA	13	TRBJ1-4	NA	CASSTGGEEKLFF	TGTGCCAGCAGTACTGGGGGGGAGGAAAAACTGTTTTTT